This is a list of T cell receptor beta chains from one sample in a study of vaccination effects on CD4 cells after COVID-19. Antigens of these TCRs are unknown. Produced via immunoSEQ multiplex PCR; TCRdb's table is partial and in-frame only. The sample comprises some 20,000 clones, roughly three quarters of which are singletons, and roughly a tenth rests with the top ten. Sequenced material: CD4+ T cells from PBMCs cultured with HCoV-NL63 spike peptides, taken before COVID-19 vaccination. These TCRs come from a human donor who received a COVID-19 vaccine. The CDR3 runs from the conserved cysteine through the conserved F or W. The D gene is left open where the match is weak. The size of a clone is reported for some rows only, either as once, few or many, or as a class for expanded clones.

v_gene	j_gene	d_gene	abundance	CDR3nt	CDR3aa
TRBV6-5	TRBJ2-3	NA	NA	TGTGCCAGCAGCAAACCGGGACTCCTTACGCAGTATTTT	CASSKPGLLTQYF
TRBV30	TRBJ1-2	NA	NA	TGTGCCTGGAGCCCTGTGGGCTACACCTTC	CAWSPVGYTF
TRBV7-2	TRBJ1-1	NA	NA	TGTGCCAGCAGCTTGAACATGGGCACTGAAGCTTTCTTT	CASSLNMGTEAFF
TRBV7-9	TRBJ2-1	TRBD2	NA	TGTGCCAGCAGCTTAGCTGCTGGCGGGGGAAAGCAGTTCTTC	CASSLAAGGGKQFF
TRBV15	TRBJ2-3	TRBD2	NA	TGTGCCACCAGCAGAGATGGGAGGGCTGGGAAAGATACGCAGTATTTT	CATSRDGRAGKDTQYF
TRBV4-1	TRBJ2-7	TRBD1	NA	TGCGCCAGCAGCCAAGCCAACTCCGACAGGGTTAGGTACGAGCAGTACTTC	CASSQANSDRVRYEQYF
TRBV7-9	TRBJ2-5	TRBD1	once	TGTGCCAGCAGCTTAGGGGGGACAGGTCAGACCCAGTACTTC	CASSLGGTGQTQYF
TRBV29-1	TRBJ2-1	NA	NA	TGCAGCGTCGGACGGTGGGATGAGCAGTTCTTC	CSVGRWDEQFF
TRBV11-1	TRBJ2-1	NA	NA	TGTGCCAGCAGCTTAGGCGGCAGTTACAATGAGCAGTTCTTC	CASSLGGSYNEQFF
TRBV5-6	TRBJ2-3	TRBD2	NA	TGTGCCAGCAGCTTGCCTAGCGGGAGTGATACGCAGTATTTT	CASSLPSGSDTQYF
TRBV27	TRBJ1-5	NA	NA	TGTGCCAGCAGTTTACAGGGTAGCAATCAGCCCCAGCATTTT	CASSLQGSNQPQHF
TRBV5-1	TRBJ1-1	NA	NA	TGCGCCAGCAGGAGCTCGGGACAGAACACTGAAGCTTTCTTT	CASRSSGQNTEAFF
TRBV5-6	TRBJ2-2	TRBD1	NA	TGTGCCAGCAGCTTTGGGACAGGGGTTGGGGAGCTGTTTTTT	CASSFGTGVGELFF
TRBV7-7	TRBJ2-3	TRBD2	NA	TGTGCCAGCAGCCCCCAGATAGCGGGGACAGATACGCAGTATTTT	CASSPQIAGTDTQYF
TRBV27	TRBJ2-2	TRBD1	few	TGTGCCAGCAGTTTACCCCCCTACCGGGACAGGGCGAACACCGGGGAGCTGTTTTTT	CASSLPPYRDRANTGELFF
TRBV19	TRBJ2-5	NA	once	TGTGCCAGTAGTCCCAGGGACACACAAGAGACCCAGTACTTC	CASSPRDTQETQYF
TRBV5-1	TRBJ1-4	TRBD1	NA	TGCGCCAGCAGCTTCGGGACAGATGGTAATGAAAAACTGTTTTTT	CASSFGTDGNEKLFF
TRBV5-1	TRBJ2-3	TRBD1	NA	TGCGCCAGCAGCACCGGGACAGGGGGCTCAGATACGCAGTATTTT	CASSTGTGGSDTQYF
TRBV5-1	TRBJ2-5	NA	NA	TGCGCCAGCAGCTTGGGTAATGGGGCCCAAGAGACCCAGTACTTC	CASSLGNGAQETQYF
TRBV2	TRBJ1-4	TRBD1	NA	TGTGCCAGCAGTGAATGGGACAGCTATGAAAAACTGTTTTTT	CASSEWDSYEKLFF
TRBV6-4	TRBJ1-2	NA	NA	TGTGCCAGCAGTGACTCGGACCGATACTATGGCTACACCTTC	CASSDSDRYYGYTF
TRBV27	TRBJ2-2	TRBD1	NA	TGTGCCAGCAGGCGGACAGGGCCCGGGGAGCTGTTTTTT	CASRRTGPGELFF
TRBV6-4	TRBJ2-3	NA	few	TGTGCCAGCAGTGACGGGGAAGCAGATACGCAGTATTTT	CASSDGEADTQYF
TRBV6-4	TRBJ2-1	TRBD2	NA	TGTGCCAGCAGTGTCCGGACTAGCGGTGACTACAATGAGCAGTTCTTC	CASSVRTSGDYNEQFF
TRBV6-1	TRBJ1-6	TRBD1	few	TGTGCCAGCAGTGAAGTCGGGACAGGGGGCTCCTATAATTCACCCCTCCACTTT	CASSEVGTGGSYNSPLHF
TRBV6-1	TRBJ1-1	NA	NA	TGTGCCAGCAGTGAAGCGAACACTGAAGCTTTCTTT	CASSEANTEAFF
TRBV7-2	TRBJ2-1	NA	few	TGTGCCAGCAGCTTGGGACAAATCAATGAGCAGTTCTTC	CASSLGQINEQFF
TRBV19	TRBJ2-3	TRBD2	NA	TGTGCCAGTAGTATCATATCCCTAGCGGGAGTCGATACGCAGTATTTT	CASSIISLAGVDTQYF
TRBV21-1	TRBJ1-5	NA	NA	TGTGCCAGCAGAACCCACACAGGGGGTGGCGATCAGCCCCAGCATTTT	CASRTHTGGGDQPQHF
TRBV6-4	TRBJ2-1	NA	few	TGTGCCAGCAGTGCTCAGGGGCGGAGCGGAAATGAGCAGTTCTTC	CASSAQGRSGNEQFF
TRBV5-6	TRBJ2-7	NA	NA	TGTGCCAGCAACCCCCGCTCGGGCCGAGAGCAGTACTTC	CASNPRSGREQYF
TRBV7-9	TRBJ2-1	NA	NA	TGTGCCAGCAGCCCCCAGTTTGGGAACAATGAGCAGTTCTTC	CASSPQFGNNEQFF
TRBV10-3	TRBJ2-2	TRBD1	NA	TGTGCCATCAGTGAGGTTAGACAGGGGGTGCGCACCGGGGAGCTGTTTTTT	CAISEVRQGVRTGELFF
TRBV4-1	TRBJ1-2	NA	once	TGCGCCAGCAGCCAAGGTGTGGGAGCTAACTATGGCTACACCTTC	CASSQGVGANYGYTF
TRBV6-5	TRBJ1-4	NA	NA	TGTGCCAGCAGTTCCAACACCGGGAGGAGGGAAAAACTGTTTTTT	CASSSNTGRREKLFF
TRBV19	TRBJ1-2	NA	NA	TGTGCCAGTAGTATAGGAGTGAACTATGGCTACACCTTC	CASSIGVNYGYTF
TRBV9	TRBJ1-5	NA	few	TGTGCCAGCAGCGTCGGGACGGTAAATCAGCCCCAGCATTTT	CASSVGTVNQPQHF